This passage covers 12 T cell receptor beta chains from one sample sequenced in a study of blood T cell repertoires in COVID-19. Clones were read by immunoSEQ multiplex PCR, and TCRdb kept only the in-frame ones, dropping some. The data show 200,000 to 250,000 clones, approximately 90% seen once. Sequencing was done on a sample of peripheral blood. The receptors here all came from a man younger than 45 who had recovered from COVID-19.

The V gene is TRBV19, the J gene TRBJ2-1, with TRBD2 matching over 7 bases. The CDR3 runs to 11 residues. The germline V gene has CDR1 LNHDA and CDR2 SQIVND (reference sequence). Losses at the gene ends were 5 bases for V and 14 bases for J; bases not matched to a gene: 6. The CDR3 DNA reads TGTGCCAGTAGTGCACTAGCGAGGAAGTTCTTC. As protein: CASSALARKFF.

J is TRBJ2-1 and V is TRBV24-1, with D perhaps matching TRBD1 (5 bases). The CDR3 sequence is 13 residues long. V was trimmed by 4 bases and J by 5 bases, leaving 8 bases between them. Germline assignment: CDR1 KGHDR and CDR2 SFDVKD. CDR3 in amino acids: CATSDTTDNEQFF. Here the CDR3 DNA reads TGTGCCACCAGTGACACGACAGACAATGAGCAGTTCTTC.

This clone was seen only once. The rearrangement uses TRBV3-1 (or the pseudogene TRBV3-2) and TRBJ2-7; weak D call: TRBD1 (6 bases). Germline V gives CDR1 LGHDT, CDR2 YNNKEL (reference sequence). V was shortened by 4 bases and J by 3 bases, with 7 bases between the two germline ends. This CDR3 contains 12 residues. CDR3 sequence reads: CASSRGLYEQYF. The CDR3 DNA sequence: TGTGCCAGCAGCCGGGGGCTCTACGAGCAGTACTTC.

This clone has a handful of counts. The chain carries TRBV30 and TRBJ1-5; 7 bases agree with TRBD1. V shed 7 bases and J 5 bases; nucleotides not matched to a gene: 11. The CDR3 runs 14 residues. Germline lookup yields CDR1 GTSNPN and CDR2 SVGIG (reference sequence). CDR3 nucleotides: TGTGCCTTTTCTGTGGGGACAGATTATCAGCCCCAGCATTTT. Amino acid sequence: CAFSVGTDYQPQHF.

This clone has only one observation. The V call is TRBV7-2, the J call TRBJ2-1; 8 nucleotides line up with TRBD1. The CDR3 is made up of 14 amino acids. Germline CDR1 is SGHTA and CDR2 is FQGNSA. The junction had 4 bases not matched to a gene; V was cut back by 1 base and J by 8 bases. The chain's CDR3 is CASSLGTGTYEQFF. Written as DNA, the CDR3 is TGTGCCAGCAGCTTAGGGACAGGGACCTATGAGCAGTTCTTC.

The chain combines TRBV6-5 with TRBJ2-7; weak D call: TRBD1 (6 bases). The CDR3 loop spans 15 amino acids. V lost 2 bases to trimming and J lost 1 base, with 12 bases between them. Germline CDR1 reads MNHEY; CDR2 reads SVGAGI. Here the CDR3 reads CASSYAGQGSYEQYF. The CDR3 bases are TGTGCCAGCAGTTACGCAGGCCAGGGGTCCTACGAGCAGTACTTC.

This chain joins TRBV12-3 or TRBV12-4 and TRBJ1-1; D may be TRBD1 (6 bases). The CDR3 totals 13 residues. V gave up 7 bases and J gave up 4 bases, with 13 bases separating them. CDR3 coding DNA: TGTGCCAGCACCAAGACAGGCTTCACTGAAGCTTTCTTT. Its translation is CASTKTGFTEAFF.

The V call is TRBV3-1 (or the pseudogene TRBV3-2), the J call TRBJ1-6, with a tentative D call TRBD1 (6 bases). V was cut by 0 bases and J by 14 bases, with 17 bases left in between. The germline V gene has CDR1 LGHDT and CDR2 YNNKEL (reference sequence). The CDR3 is 15 residues long. The CDR3 loop reads CASSQEGAGERALHF. CDR3 sequence (DNA): TGTGCCAGCAGCCAAGAGGGGGCGGGAGAGAGGGCCCTCCACTTT.

The genes are TRBV9 and TRBJ1-6; D possibly corresponds to TRBD1 (5 bases). In germline, CDR1 is SGDLS, CDR2 YYNGEE. This CDR3 spans 12 amino acids. The V and J ends lost 0 bases and 12 bases respectively, with 7 bases between them. CDR3 residues: CASSVAGQPLHF. The CDR3 DNA reads TGTGCCAGCAGCGTAGCAGGGCAACCCCTCCACTTT.

This chain joins TRBV6-5 and TRBJ1-1; the D gene is possibly TRBD1 (6 bases). Germline CDR1 and CDR2: MNHEY and SVGAGI. The V end was cut by 4 bases, the J end by 6 bases, with 12 bases between. The CDR3 covers 13 residues. The DNA for the CDR3 is TGTGCCAGCAGTTTCACCGAGGGGGCTGAAGCTTTCTTT. Translating it yields CASSFTEGAEAFF.

This chain connects TRBV7-2 to TRBJ2-7, with D uncertain. The CDR3 totals 14 residues. Trimming stripped 5 bases from V and 4 bases from J, with 15 bases between. Germline values: CDR1 SGHTA, CDR2 FQGNSA. The CDR3 loop is CASSVGTENYEQYF. DNA of the CDR3: TGTGCCAGCAGCGTTGGTACAGAGAATTACGAGCAGTACTTC. Combining the CDR3 with reference TRBV7-2 and TRBJ2-7 gives the whole variable domain GAGVSQSPSNKVTEKGKDVELRCDPISGHTALYWYRQSLGQGLEFLIYFQGNSAPDKSGLPSDRFSAERTGGSVSTLTIQRTQQEDSAVYLCASSVGTENYEQYFGPGTRLTVT.

The chain recombines TRBV29-1 with TRBJ2-1; 9 bases are a match to TRBD2. This CDR3 comprises 13 residues. J lost 5 bases, V lost 5 bases, and 4 bases had no gene match. Per germline, CDR1 SQVTM and CDR2 ANQGSEA. The DNA for the CDR3 is TGCAGCGTTCCGGCGGGGGGGAACAATGAGCAGTTCTTC. It translates to CSVPAGGNNEQFF.